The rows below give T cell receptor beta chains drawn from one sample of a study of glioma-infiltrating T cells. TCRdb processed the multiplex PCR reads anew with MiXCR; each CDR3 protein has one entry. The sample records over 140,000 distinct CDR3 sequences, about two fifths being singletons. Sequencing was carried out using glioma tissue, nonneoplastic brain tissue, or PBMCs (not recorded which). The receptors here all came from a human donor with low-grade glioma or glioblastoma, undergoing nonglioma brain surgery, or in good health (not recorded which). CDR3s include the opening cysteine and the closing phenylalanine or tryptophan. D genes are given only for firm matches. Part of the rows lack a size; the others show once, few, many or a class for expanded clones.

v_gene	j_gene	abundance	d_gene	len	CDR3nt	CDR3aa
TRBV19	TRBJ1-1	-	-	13	TGTGCCAGTAGTATGTCCAGGGACACTGAAGCTTTCTTT	CASSMSRDTEAFF
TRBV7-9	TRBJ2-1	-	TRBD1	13	TGTGCCAACCGGGACAGGGACGACAATGAGCAGTTCTTC	CANRDRDDNEQFF
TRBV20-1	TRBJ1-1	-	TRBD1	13	TGCAGTGCACCGGGACAGACGGGGACTGAAGCTTTCTTT	CSAPGQTGTEAFF
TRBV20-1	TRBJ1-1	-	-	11	TGCAGTTTAGATTTAAACACTGAAGCTTTCTTT	CSLDLNTEAFF
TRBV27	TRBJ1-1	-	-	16	TGTGCCAGCAGTTGGCCTTTTATGGGGCGAGGCACTGAAGCTTTCTTT	CASSWPFMGRGTEAFF
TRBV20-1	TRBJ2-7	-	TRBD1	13	TGCAGTGCTCCGGGAAGGGACAGCTACGAGCAGTACTTC	CSAPGRDSYEQYF
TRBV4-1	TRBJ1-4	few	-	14	TGCGCCAGCAGCCCCGCCGGGGTTCGGGGGGAACTGTTTTTT	CASSPAGVRGELFF
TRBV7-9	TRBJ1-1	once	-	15	TGTGCCAGCAGCTTAGCGCACCCGAAGGAAACTGAAGCTTTCTTT	CASSLAHPKETEAFF
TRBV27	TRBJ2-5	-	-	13	TGTGCCAGCAGTCCCGGGAGTGCGGAGACCCAGTACTTC	CASSPGSAETQYF
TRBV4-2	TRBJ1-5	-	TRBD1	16	TGTGCCAGCAGCCAAGATTTGGGACAGGGAGGCCAGCCCCAGCATTTT	CASSQDLGQGGQPQHF
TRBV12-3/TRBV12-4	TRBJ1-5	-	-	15	TGTGCCAGCAGTTTCGGGGATAATGGCAATCAGCCCCAGCATTTT	CASSFGDNGNQPQHF
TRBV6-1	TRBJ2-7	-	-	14	TGTGCCAGCAGTCCGCGGGACATCTCGAACGAGCAGTACTTC	CASSPRDISNEQYF
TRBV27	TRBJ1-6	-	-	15	TGTGCCAGCAGTTTATCCCCATTACCTAATTCACCCCTCCACTTT	CASSLSPLPNSPLHF
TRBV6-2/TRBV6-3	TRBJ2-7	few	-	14	TGTGCCAGCAGTTACTTAGCAGAATCCTACGAGCAGTACTTC	CASSYLAESYEQYF
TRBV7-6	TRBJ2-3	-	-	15	TGTGCCAGCAGCTTAGGCGGACACATCACAGATACGCAGTATTTT	CASSLGGHITDTQYF
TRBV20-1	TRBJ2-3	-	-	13	TGCAGTGCTACCCACTACCAAACAGATACGCAGTATTTT	CSATHYQTDTQYF
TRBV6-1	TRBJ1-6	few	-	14	TGTGCCAGCAGTCGAACCATGGGAGGGTCACCCCTCCACTTT	CASSRTMGGSPLHF
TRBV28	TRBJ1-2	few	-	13	TGTGCCAGCAGCAAATTCAGGGGCTATGGCTACACCTTC	CASSKFRGYGYTF
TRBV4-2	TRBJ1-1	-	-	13	TGTGCCAGCAGTCCCGCCCCGACAGAAGAAGCTTTCTTT	CASSPAPTEEAFF
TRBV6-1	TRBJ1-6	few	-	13	TGTGCCAGCAGTCTCGAACAGGATTCACCCCTCCACTTT	CASSLEQDSPLHF
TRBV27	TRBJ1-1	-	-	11	TGTGCCAGCAATGAAAACACTGAAGCTTTCTTT	CASNENTEAFF
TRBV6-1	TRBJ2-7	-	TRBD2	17	TGTGCCAGCAGCCCATTCGGACTAGCGGGTCTTGCCTACGAGCAGTACTTC	CASSPFGLAGLAYEQYF
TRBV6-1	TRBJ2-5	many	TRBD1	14	TGTGCCAGCAGACACCGACAGGGCCAAGAGACCCAGTACTTC	CASRHRQGQETQYF
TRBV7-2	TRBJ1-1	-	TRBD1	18	TGTGCCAGCAGTCAAACGGGGTCGGGACAGGGTTTGAACACTGAAGCTTTCTTT	CASSQTGSGQGLNTEAFF
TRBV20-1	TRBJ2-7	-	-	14	TGCAGTGCCGGTCGGTGGGGCCTGGAATACGAGCAGTACTTC	CSAGRWGLEYEQYF
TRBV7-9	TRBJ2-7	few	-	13	TGTGCCAGCAGCTCACAGATTACCTACGAGCAGTACTTC	CASSSQITYEQYF
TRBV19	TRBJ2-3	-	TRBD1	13	TGTGCCAGCCGACAGGGTTTCAAAGATACGCAGTATTTT	CASRQGFKDTQYF
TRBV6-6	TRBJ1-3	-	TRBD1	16	TGTGCCAGCAGTTACGGGACCGGGACAGCTGGAAACACCATATATTTT	CASSYGTGTAGNTIYF
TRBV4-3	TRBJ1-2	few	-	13	TGCGCCAGCAGCCAAGACACAGTGTATGGCTACACCTTC	CASSQDTVYGYTF
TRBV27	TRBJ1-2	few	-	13	TGTGCCAGCAGTTATGACAGTCGAGACGGCTACACCTTC	CASSYDSRDGYTF
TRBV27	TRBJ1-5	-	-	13	TGTGCCATCTTCAAGTCGAGCAATCAGCCCCAGCATTTT	CAIFKSSNQPQHF
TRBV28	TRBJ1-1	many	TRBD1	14	TGTGCCAGCAGTTTGGACAGGGATTACGATGAAGCTTTCTTT	CASSLDRDYDEAFF
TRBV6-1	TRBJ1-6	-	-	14	TGTGCCAGCAGTGACAGGGTCGATAATTCACCCCTCCACTTT	CASSDRVDNSPLHF
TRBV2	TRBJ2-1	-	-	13	TGTGCCAGCAGTGTGGTAGGGAGGCATGAGCAGTTCTTC	CASSVVGRHEQFF
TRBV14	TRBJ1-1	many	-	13	TGTGCCAGCAGCCAAGGTACGAACACTGAAGCTTTCTTT	CASSQGTNTEAFF
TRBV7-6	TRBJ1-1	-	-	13	TGTGCCAGCAGTAAGGGTGTGAACACTGAAGCTTTCTTT	CASSKGVNTEAFF
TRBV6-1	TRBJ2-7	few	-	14	TGTGCCAGCACTGGCCTTCAGCTTCCCTACGAGCAGTACTTC	CASTGLQLPYEQYF
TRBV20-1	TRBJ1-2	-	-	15	TGCAGTGCCCCCCCGTCCGTGGTACCTAACTATGGCTACACCTTC	CSAPPSVVPNYGYTF
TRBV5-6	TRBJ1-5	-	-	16	TGTGCCAGAAGCTTGGGGGGCAGCAGCCACAATCAGCCCCAGCATTTT	CARSLGGSSHNQPQHF
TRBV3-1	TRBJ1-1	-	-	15	TGTGCCAGCAGCCAATTTGGACAGATGAACACTGAAGCTTTCTTT	CASSQFGQMNTEAFF
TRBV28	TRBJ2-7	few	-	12	TGTGCCACCCTAGGGGGAGTTTACGAGCAGTACTTC	CATLGGVYEQYF
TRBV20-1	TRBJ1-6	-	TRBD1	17	TGCAGTGCTAGTACGGACAGGTCCTACTCCTATAATTCACCCCTCCACTTT	CSASTDRSYSYNSPLHF
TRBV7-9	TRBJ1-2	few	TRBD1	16	TGTGCCAGCAGCTTAGCGCCGACAGGGGGTAACTATGGCTACACCTTC	CASSLAPTGGNYGYTF
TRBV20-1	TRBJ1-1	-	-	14	TGCAGTGCTAGGAACCCAGGTCAGGAAACTGAAGCTTTCTTT	CSARNPGQETEAFF
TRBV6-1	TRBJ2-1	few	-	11	TGTGCCAGCAGTGTCCGCGGTTTGGCGTTCTTC	CASSVRGLAFF
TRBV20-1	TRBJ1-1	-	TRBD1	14	TGCAGTGCTAGGAAGGACAGGGGAAGAAGTGAAGCTTTCTTT	CSARKDRGRSEAFF
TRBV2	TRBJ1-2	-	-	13	TGTGCCAGCAGTCCCGGTAATGAGTTTGGCTACACCTTC	CASSPGNEFGYTF
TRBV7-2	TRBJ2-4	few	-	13	TGTGCCAGCAGCTTAAGGAGGGTTGACATTCAGTACTTC	CASSLRRVDIQYF